Listed here are 23 T cell receptor beta chains from one sample, sequenced in a study of blood T cell repertoires in COVID-19. The data were produced by immunoSEQ multiplex PCR, yet TCRdb's version contains in-frame clones alone and is incomplete. The table has some 47,000 clones, roughly four fifths seen once. Source material: peripheral blood. Receptor source: a human donor in a cohort sampled during active COVID-19.

V and J are TRBV7-9 and TRBJ1-6, with 9 positions matching TRBD1. Looked up from germline, CDR1 is SEHNR and CDR2 is FQNEAQ (reference sequence). The CDR3 is made up of 13 amino acids. J was trimmed by 10 bases and V by 9 bases; bases with no gene match: 7. The DNA for the CDR3 is TGTGCCAGTAAACAGGGGGCCCAATCACCCCTCCACTTT. Residues: CASKQGAQSPLHF.

Here the CDR3 reads CSVAGTGGDSPLHF. The CDR3 DNA follows: TGCAGCGTCGCGGGGACAGGGGGCGATTCACCCCTCCACTTT. The chain links TRBV29-1 to TRBJ1-6; the match to TRBD1 covers 12 bases. Germline V gene sequence: CDR1 SQVTM, CDR2 ANQGSEA. The ends lost 6 bases at V and 8 bases at J; junction bases unmatched: 5. This CDR3 region has 14 residues.

The chain recombines TRBV18 with TRBJ1-5, with 7 bases fitting TRBD1. The CDR3 has 16 amino acids. The V gene end was trimmed by 2 bases and the J gene end by 3 bases; junction bases not matched to a gene: 7. Germline V lookup: CDR1 KGHSH, CDR2 LQKENI. Here the CDR3 reads CASSPAGQNYNQPQHF. The CDR3 nucleotides are TGTGCCAGCTCACCAGCGGGACAGAACTACAATCAGCCCCAGCATTTT.

The V and J genes are TRBV6-5 and TRBJ2-3, with D hard to call. V lost 10 bases and J lost 0, with 11 bases in between. The CDR3 has 13 amino acids. Per the germline V gene, CDR1 is MNHEY and CDR2 is SVGAGI. The DNA of the CDR3 is TGTGCCACCCGCGGTCCTAGCACAGATACGCAGTATTTT. This translates into CATRGPSTDTQYF.

J is TRBJ2-2 and V is TRBV5-1; tentatively, D is TRBD1 (6 bases). Germline lookup yields CDR1 SGHRS and CDR2 YFSETQ. V lost 4 bases, J lost 5 bases, and 12 bases lay in between. The CDR3 totals 14 residues. The CDR3 sequence is CASSAGQRTGELFF. In nucleotides, the CDR3 is TGCGCCAGCAGCGCCGGACAGCGAACCGGGGAGCTGTTTTTT.

V is TRBV5-8 and J is TRBJ2-6; no firm D call. Germline CDR1 SGHTS, CDR2 YDEGEE. Between the trimmed V and J ends, which lost 2 bases and 0 bases, there was a span of 12 bases. The CDR3 spans 17 residues. The CDR3 spells CASSFSRRSSGANVLTF. CDR3 in DNA: TGTGCCAGCAGCTTTAGCCGAAGGAGCTCTGGGGCCAACGTCCTGACTTTC.

The chain recombines TRBV28 with TRBJ1-6; D unclear. Germline-derived CDR1 and CDR2 are MDHEN and SYDVKM. V was cut by 6 bases and J by 0 bases, with 15 bases left in between. This CDR3 spans 17 amino acids. The CDR3 region is CASSRGHLRSYNSPLHF. In DNA, the CDR3 is TGTGCCAGCAGCCGAGGGCACCTCCGCTCCTATAATTCACCCCTCCACTTT.

The chain employs TRBV4-2 and TRBJ1-2; D gene uncertain. The CDR3 sequence is 14 residues long. Germline values: CDR1 LGHNA, CDR2 YNFKEQ. The ends were cut back, 0 bases at V and 5 bases at J, with 10 bases in the middle. CDR3 nucleotide sequence: TGTGCCAGCAGCCAAGAGAGGCAGCAGTATGGCTACACCTTC. Its translation is CASSQERQQYGYTF.

The CDR3 spells CASSPSTGLTGELFF. CDR3 in DNA: TGTGCCAGCAGCCCTTCGACAGGCCTCACCGGGGAGCTGTTTTTT. This rearrangement joins TRBV9 to TRBJ2-2, with D possibly matching TRBD1 (6 bases). This CDR3 region has 15 residues. Germline CDR1 reads SGDLS; CDR2 reads YYNGEE. Trimming cost V 4 bases and J 4 bases, with 14 bases left between them.

J is TRBJ2-5 and V is TRBV6-8; 11 nucleotides match TRBD2. The junction had 5 bases not matched to a gene; V was cut back by 9 bases and J by 5 bases. The CDR3 is 13 amino acids. Germline assignment: CDR1 MNHGY and CDR2 SAAAGT. CDR3 protein: CASALAGGETQYF. CDR3 DNA: TGTGCCAGTGCTTTAGCGGGGGGGGAGACCCAGTACTTC.

This clone was seen more than once but under ten times. The genes are TRBV5-5 and TRBJ1-1; D unclear. The CDR3 spans 15 residues. Deletions cut 0 bases from V and 4 bases from J, with 13 bases between. In germline, CDR1 is SGHKS, CDR2 YYEKEE (reference sequence). The CDR3 is CASSLDPGGGTEAFF. The CDR3 nucleotides are TGTGCCAGCAGCTTGGACCCCGGCGGTGGCACTGAAGCTTTCTTT.

The chain's CDR3 is CSVQNPGARGRTEAFF. The CDR3 coding sequence is TGCAGCGTGCAAAACCCGGGAGCACGGGGTCGCACTGAAGCTTTCTTT. The chain employs TRBV29-1 and TRBJ1-1; D is unclear. V was clipped by 6 bases and J by 4 bases, with 24 bases between them. This CDR3 comprises 16 residues. From germline, CDR1 is SQVTM and CDR2 ANQGSEA.

The chain uses TRBV5-1 and TRBJ1-4, with TRBD1 identical over 8 bases. Germline-derived CDR1 and CDR2 are SGHRS and YFSETQ. After removal of 4 bases from V and 4 bases from J, the junction contained 6 bases not matched to a gene. This CDR3 is 15 amino acids long. CDR3 loop: CASSLGQGYNEKLFF. DNA for the CDR3: TGCGCCAGCAGCCTAGGACAGGGTTATAATGAAAAACTGTTTTTT.

The chain links TRBV7-9 to TRBJ1-5; unclear D gene. Trimming shortened V by 5 bases and J by 5 bases, and 7 bases separated the two germline ends. Germline assignment: CDR1 SEHNR and CDR2 FQNEAQ (reference sequence). CDR3 length: 12 amino acids. Written as DNA, the CDR3 is TGTGCCAGCAGCCTCACTCATCAGCCCCAGCATTTT. Its translation is CASSLTHQPQHF.

The chain links TRBV7-9 to TRBJ1-4; 8 nucleotides align to TRBD1. The CDR3 consists of 14 residues. J was trimmed by 8 bases and V by 3 bases; bases with no gene match: 5. Germline CDR1 reads SEHNR; CDR2 reads FQNEAQ (reference sequence). Written as DNA, the CDR3 is TGTGCCAGCAGCTTCGGACAGGGTCGCGAAAAACTGTTTTTT. This encodes CASSFGQGREKLFF. Looking up the rest from reference TRBV7-9 and TRBJ1-4 gives the full variable domain: DTGVSQNPRHKITKRGQNVTFRCDPISEHNRLYWYRQTLGQGPEFLTYFQNEAQLEKSRLLSDRFSAERPKGSFSTLEIQRTEQGDSAMYLCASSFGQGREKLFFGSGTQLSVL.

This sequence joins TRBV5-6 and TRBJ1-6, with unresolved D. The V gene lost 1 base and the J gene lost 0 bases, with 8 bases spanning the gap. Germline V gene lookup returns CDR1 SGHDT and CDR2 YYEEEE. This CDR3 contains 16 residues. CDR3 coding DNA: TGTGCCAGCAGCTTGCCCGGGAGCTCCTATAATTCACCCCTCCACTTT. It yields the protein CASSLPGSSYNSPLHF.

The J gene is TRBJ2-3, the V gene TRBV29-1; 9 bases align to TRBD2. The germline V gene encodes CDR1 SQVTM and CDR2 ANQGSEA. There are 15 residues in the CDR3. Unmatched junction bases numbered 5, after V lost 4 bases and J lost 0 bases. CDR3 residues: CSVVQLAGSTDTQYF. In nucleotides, the CDR3 is TGCAGCGTTGTTCAGCTAGCGGGGAGCACAGATACGCAGTATTTT.

CDR3 nucleotide sequence: TGTGCCAGCAGTGAAGCGGCCTATGGCTACACCTTC. It is translated as CASSEAAYGYTF. The chain carries TRBV2 and TRBJ1-2; D not resolved. Germline CDR1 is SNHLY and CDR2 is FYNNEI. V lost 0 bases and J 4 bases, leaving 3 bases between the germline ends. The CDR3 has 12 residues.

This chain connects TRBV12-3 or TRBV12-4 to TRBJ1-2, with unresolved D. The CDR3 is 13 residues long. The V and J ends lost 1 base and 5 bases respectively, with 8 bases between them. CDR3 sequence: CASSLGSGYGYTF. DNA for the CDR3: TGTGCCAGCAGTTTAGGCTCGGGTTATGGCTACACCTTC.

The chain links TRBV27 to TRBJ2-3; D possibly corresponds to TRBD2 (5 bases). The germline V gene encodes CDR1 MNHEY and CDR2 SMNVEV (reference sequence). CDR3 length: 14 amino acids. V was pared by 3 bases and J by 3 bases, with 10 bases between. The CDR3 spells CASSFSGDTDTQYF. CDR3 DNA sequence: TGTGCCAGCAGTTTCTCCGGGGATACAGATACGCAGTATTTT.

The rearrangement links TRBV7-8 to TRBJ2-3, with TRBD2 matching over 10 bases. After removal of 1 base from V and 2 bases from J, the junction contained 6 bases not matched to a gene. CDR1 is SGHVS and CDR2 is FQNEAQ in the germline V gene. The CDR3 runs 17 residues. The CDR3 protein is CASSLGASGGPTDTQYF. The CDR3 DNA sequence: TGTGCCAGCAGCTTAGGAGCTAGCGGGGGCCCCACAGATACGCAGTATTTT.

This chain connects TRBV6-6 to TRBJ1-1, with TRBD1 matching over 7 bases. The V and J ends lost 6 bases and 0 bases, in that order; junction bases with no gene match: 7. The germline V gene encodes CDR1 MNHNY and CDR2 SVGAGI (reference sequence). This CDR3 is 15 amino acids long. The CDR3 DNA reads TGTGCCAGCAGATTGGGGGACAGATTGAACACTGAAGCTTTCTTT. It yields the protein CASRLGDRLNTEAFF.

The rearrangement joins TRBV5-6 to TRBJ1-2, with 8 bases aligning to TRBD1. The CDR3 sequence is 15 residues long. Germline V CDR1 and CDR2: SGHDT, YYEEEE. J was trimmed by 0 bases and V by 8 bases; bases with no gene match: 9. CDR3 residues: CARFKQGASNYGYTF. Written as DNA, the CDR3 is TGTGCCAGGTTCAAGCAGGGGGCCTCTAACTATGGCTACACCTTC.